The TCR beta chain described here comes from a study of CD8+CD57+ T cells in acquired aplastic anemia. Study details: An average of roughly 3.2 ug of DNA was obtained from sorted CD4+ and CD8+ cells. Broader study findings: Researchers reported that CD8+ Simpson's diversity was not significantly different in patients versus controls.

Investigators profiled TCR beta VDJ and CDR3 from genomic DNA template. MiXCR, run by TCRdb on the reads, gives a single entry per CDR3 protein. The data show 200,000 to 250,000 distinct CDR3 sequences, with approximately 65% seen just once and roughly 64% held by the top ten. Concerning this clonotype itself: Its specificity is unknown.

Flow cytometry had shown expanded CD8+CD57+ cells in the patients chosen for sequencing. As a group, the patients uniformly had severe acquired aplastic anemia. No patient had been given any therapy when blood was sampled. The germline CDR1 and CDR2 sequences are MNHNY and SVGAGI (reference sequence). V lost 7 bases and J lost 4; bases outside the gene matches: 12. The CDR3 consists of 18 residues. Sequencing was performed on sorted CD4+, CD8+, or CD8+CD57+ T cells (not recorded which) from PBMCs. This sequence joins TRBV6-6 and TRBJ2-3, with TRBD2 matching 15 bases. The receptor comes from a human donor with aplastic anemia. This CDR3 is CASTPRGLAGGGPDTQYF. The CDR3 DNA reads TGTGCCAGCACCCCGCGGGGACTAGCGGGGGGAGGACCAGATACGCAGTATTTT.